This record looks at one T cell receptor beta chain sequence and its context. The sample comes from a study of blood T cell repertoires in COVID-19. CDR3 size: 15 residues. Trimming took 0 bases from V and 2 from J, leaving 10 bases between them. Per the germline V gene, CDR1 is LGHNA and CDR2 is YNFKEQ. Methods used by the authors: Scientists estimated how many nucleated cells there were by amplifying reference gene primers. Clones were sequenced by immunoSEQ multiplex PCR, and TCRdb holds only the in-frame ones, with some missing. Clone size and the V and J calls come from that table; the DNA yielded D and trimming. In the table there are fewer than 90,000 clones, approximately 89% of which are singletons.

This TCR derives from a man in his forties or fifties with active or convalescent COVID-19. Sequencing was done on a sample of peripheral blood. This chain joins TRBV4-2 and TRBJ1-2; D is possibly TRBD1 (6 bases). In nucleotides, the CDR3 is TGTGCCAGCAGCCAAGAAAGGGACAAGAACTATGGCTACACCTTC. Protein product: CASSQERDKNYGYTF.